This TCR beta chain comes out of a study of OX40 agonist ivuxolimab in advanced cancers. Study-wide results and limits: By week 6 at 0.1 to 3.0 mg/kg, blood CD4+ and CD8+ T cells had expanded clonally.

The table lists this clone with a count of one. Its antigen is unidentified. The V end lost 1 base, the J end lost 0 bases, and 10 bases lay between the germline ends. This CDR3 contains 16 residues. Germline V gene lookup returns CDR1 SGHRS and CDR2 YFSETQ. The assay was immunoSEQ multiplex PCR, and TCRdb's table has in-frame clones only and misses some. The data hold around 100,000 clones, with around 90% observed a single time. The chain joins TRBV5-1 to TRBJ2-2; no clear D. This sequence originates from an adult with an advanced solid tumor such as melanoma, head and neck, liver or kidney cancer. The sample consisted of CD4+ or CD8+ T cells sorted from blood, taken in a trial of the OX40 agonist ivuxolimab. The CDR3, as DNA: TGCGCCAGCAGCTTGCTCTCCTTCGCGAACACCGGGGAGCTGTTTTTT. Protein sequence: CASSLLSFANTGELFF.